Listed here is a single TCR beta chain. Sequencing was performed with immunoSEQ multiplex PCR; in TCRdb, only in-frame clones are kept and a portion is missing. In the table there are around 140,000 clones, over 85% of which are singletons. This entry is derived from a study of control samples from healthy donors and cancer patients. CDR1 and CDR2 from the germline V gene are SGHNT and YYREEE (reference sequence). V was trimmed by 0 bases and J by 3 bases, leaving 15 bases between them. There are 16 residues in the CDR3. The sequencing sample was made of PBMCs. J is TRBJ1-1 and V is TRBV5-4, with D possibly being TRBD1 (6 bases). The receptor's source is a middle-aged man with head and neck cancer. The CDR3 sequence is CASSLGGAVSYTEAFF. In DNA, the CDR3 is TGTGCCAGCAGCTTGGGGGGGGCGGTTTCGTACACTGAAGCTTTCTTT.